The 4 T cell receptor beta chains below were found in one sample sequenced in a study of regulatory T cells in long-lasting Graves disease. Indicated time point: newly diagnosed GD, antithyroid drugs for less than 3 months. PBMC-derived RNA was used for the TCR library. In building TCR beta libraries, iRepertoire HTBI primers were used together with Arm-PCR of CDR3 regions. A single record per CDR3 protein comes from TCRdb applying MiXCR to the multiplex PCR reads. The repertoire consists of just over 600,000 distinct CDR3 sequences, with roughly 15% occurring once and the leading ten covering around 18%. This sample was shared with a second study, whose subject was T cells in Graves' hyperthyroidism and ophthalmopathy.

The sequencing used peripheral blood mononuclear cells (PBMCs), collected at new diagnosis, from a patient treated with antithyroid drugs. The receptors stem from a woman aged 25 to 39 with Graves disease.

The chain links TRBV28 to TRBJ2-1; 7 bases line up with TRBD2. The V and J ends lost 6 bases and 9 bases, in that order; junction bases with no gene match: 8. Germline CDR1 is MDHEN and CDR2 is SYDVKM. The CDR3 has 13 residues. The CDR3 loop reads CASSSAGASEQFF. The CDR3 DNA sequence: TGTGCCAGCAGCTCCGCGGGAGCTAGTGAGCAGTTCTTC.

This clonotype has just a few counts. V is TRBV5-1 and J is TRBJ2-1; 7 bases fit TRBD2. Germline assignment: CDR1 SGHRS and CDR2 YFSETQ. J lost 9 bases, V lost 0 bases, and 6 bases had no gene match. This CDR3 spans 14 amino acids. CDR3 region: CASSLAGSGGEQFF. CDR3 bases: TGCGCCAGCAGCTTGGCGGGGTCGGGGGGTGAGCAGTTCTTC.

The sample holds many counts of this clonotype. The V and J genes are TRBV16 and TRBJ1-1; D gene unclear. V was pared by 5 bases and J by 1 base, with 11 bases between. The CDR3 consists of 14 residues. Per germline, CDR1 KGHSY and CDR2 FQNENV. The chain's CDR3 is CASSEVGGNTEAFF. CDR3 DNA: TGTGCCAGCAGCGAGGTAGGAGGGAACACTGAAGCTTTCTTT.

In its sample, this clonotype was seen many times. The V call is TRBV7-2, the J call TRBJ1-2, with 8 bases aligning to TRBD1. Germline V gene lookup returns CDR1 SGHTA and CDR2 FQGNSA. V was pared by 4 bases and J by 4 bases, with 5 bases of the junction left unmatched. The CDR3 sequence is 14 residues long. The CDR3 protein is CASSSTTGAYGYTF. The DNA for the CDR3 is TGTGCCAGCAGCTCGACGACAGGGGCCTATGGCTACACCTTC.